This TCR beta chain was captured in a study of molecular identifiers for immune sequencing clone quantification. Source material for naive CD8 libraries was roughly 20,000 to 1,100,000 sorted cells, with 10%, 30% or 50% RNA. The bulk TCR libraries were made with methods described before and with listed TCR primers. Via MiXCR, TCRdb re-called the PCR reads, giving one row per CDR3 protein. Here the sample spans hundreds of thousands of distinct CDR3 sequences, around 25% being singletons. Germline V lookup: CDR1 MNHEY, CDR2 SMNVEV (reference sequence). CDR3 length: 15 amino acids. V lost 2 bases to trimming and J lost 0 bases; unmatched junction nucleotides: 1. This clonotype was seen at least ten times. Its antigen remains unknown. Study outcomes and limitations: Clones above 20 RNA copies held over 98% of effector molecules, under 1% in naive cells.

The gene calls are TRBV27 and TRBJ1-5, with 7 positions matching TRBD1. This TCR came from a human donor in good health. Some libraries in this study had Jurkat cell RNA spiked in. The source material was naive CD8+ T cells from blood, with Jurkat cell RNA spiked in. Stated subset: FACS-sorted CD8+CD4-CCR7+CD45RA+ naive T cells. CDR3 sequence: CASSLKGASNQPQHF. Here the CDR3 DNA reads TGTGCCAGCAGTTTAAAGGGGGCTAGCAATCAGCCCCAGCATTTT.